This T cell receptor (beta chain) comes out of a study of T-cell memory formation after mild COVID-19. Study summary: Across donors, TCR clusters were largely donor specific.

This clonotype was detected a few times. Antigen specificity is unknown. Overall study findings and caveats: SARS-CoV-2 specificity was not confirmed for second-wave clones peaking on day 37.

V was shortened by 5 bases and J by 2 bases, with 12 bases between the two germline ends. The germline CDR1 and CDR2 sequences are KGHDR and SFDVKD. The CDR3 is made up of 15 amino acids. Constant-segment primers were used for 5'RACE, and the resulting TCR alpha and TCR beta cDNA libraries carried sample barcodes and UMIs. TCRdb fed the 5' RACE reads into MiXCR, producing one record per CDR3 protein. The sample lists just under 550,000 distinct CDR3 sequences, about 20% seen once, with approximately 12% in the top ten. The sample comprised PBMCs or a T cell subset sorted from them (not recorded which). J is TRBJ1-5 and V is TRBV24-1, with D unclear. The TCR was taken from an adult woman who had mild COVID-19 (a few samples of this study predate the infection). Cell type and time point are not known. The CDR3 region is CATSVGGTGNQPQHF. CDR3 sequence (DNA): TGTGCCACCAGTGTGGGAGGTACGGGCAATCAGCCCCAGCATTTT.